This TCR beta chain was captured by sequencing in a study of cytomegalovirus exposure and HLA in healthy donors. Study-wide results and caveats: Later analysis placed DRB1 highest and HLA-C lowest in TCR association rates, which differed by HLA locus. The study reported that TCR beta sequences accurately predicted HLA-A and HLA-B alleles in most subjects.

The PCR had 60 Vbeta and 13 Jbeta primers. In the authors' workflow: A later analysis tallied some 80 million unique TCR beta chains, 9.5 million to 14 million of them shared. Method: immunoSEQ multiplex PCR; TCRdb's copy keeps in-frame clones and lacks some. The V and J calls and the clone size are those of that table, but D and trimming were determined from the DNA. Of about 90,000 clones detected, roughly three quarters appear once; the ten largest clones hold roughly 2.5%. In the case of this clone: Its antigen is as yet unknown.

This clonotype originated in a man aged 25 to 45 in good health and CMV-seronegative. The sample comprised PBMCs.

The CDR3 sequence is CASSYRDIGYEQYF. CDR3 sequence (DNA): TGTGCCAGCAGCTACCGGGACATCGGCTACGAGCAGTACTTC. The chain links TRBV27 to TRBJ2-7; D possibly corresponds to TRBD1 (6 bases). V shed 6 bases and J shed 3 bases, with 15 bases lying between them. The CDR3 has 14 residues. Germline assignment: CDR1 MNHEY and CDR2 SMNVEV (reference sequence).